This T cell receptor beta chain was identified during a study of glioma-infiltrating T cells after dendritic cell vaccination. The study's findings and limits: Patients with more pretreatment TILs had longer time to progression and survival.

The immunoSEQ assay amplified TCRB CDR3 from up to roughly 2 ug DNA. Clones were read by immunoSEQ multiplex PCR, and TCRdb kept only the in-frame ones, dropping some. The sample comprises under 100,000 clones, over 75% of which are singletons, and around 3.2% rests with the top ten. Worth noting for this clone: Its antigen is undetermined.

The germline V gene has CDR1 KGHSH and CDR2 LQKENI. The CDR3 sequence is 14 residues long. Trimming took 2 bases from V and 3 from J; bases not matched to a gene: 4. The sequences come from blood, collected before dendritic cell vaccination. The chain is built from TRBV18 and TRBJ2-7, with 7 bases matching TRBD1. The clonotype originates from a human donor with glioblastoma. The CDR3 region is CASSPRWDSYEQYF. The CDR3 coding sequence is TGTGCCAGCTCACCAAGATGGGACAGCTACGAGCAGTACTTC.